Listed here are 9 T cell receptor beta chains from one sample, sequenced in a study of OX40 agonist ivuxolimab in advanced cancers. Library prep was done by the immunoSEQ multiplex PCR assay. TCRdb retrieved this table from immuneACCESS and kept in-frame rearrangements only. Not all clones are present; in checked studies, unresolved V genes account for under half, and no reason is known for the remainder. Within this sample are tens of thousands of clones, with over 70% of them counted one time only. Together, the top ten hold more than 1.5% of the sample. The sequenced sample was CD4+ or CD8+ T cells sorted from blood, obtained in a trial of the OX40 agonist ivuxolimab. The receptor source for this set is an adult with an advanced solid tumor such as melanoma, head and neck, liver or kidney cancer.

CDR3 region: CASSPLGTVSYEQYF. CDR3 DNA: TGTGCCAGCTCACCCCTAGGGACGGTCTCCTACGAGCAGTACTTC. The rearrangement links TRBV18 to TRBJ2-7, with D perhaps matching TRBD1 or TRBD2 (5 bases each). CDR1 KGHSH and CDR2 LQKENI come from the germline V gene. With 3 bases removed from V and 0 bases from J, the gap between germline ends came to 12 bases. The CDR3 extends over 15 amino acids. The full variable domain, in which reference TRBV18 and TRBJ2-7 provide the parts outside the CDR3, is NAGVMQNPRHLVRRRGQEARLRCSPMKGHSHVYWYRQLPEEGLKFMVYLQKENIIDESGMPKERFSAEFPKEGPSILRIQQVVRGDSAAYFCASSPLGTVSYEQYFGPGTRLTVT.

This CDR3 reads CASSLGQGDEKLFF. CDR3 DNA sequence: TGTGCCAGCAGCTTAGGGCAGGGGGATGAAAAACTGTTTTTT. This chain joins TRBV7-2 and TRBJ1-4; 7 nucleotides align to TRBD1. CDR1 and CDR2 (germline): SGHTA, FQGNSA. The V gene end was trimmed by 1 base and the J gene end by 6 bases; junction bases not matched to a gene: 2. This CDR3 has 14 residues.

V usage is TRBV14 and J usage is TRBJ2-7; TRBD1 or TRBD2 may be the D gene (6 bases each). Per the germline V gene, CDR1 is SGHDN and CDR2 is FVKESK. The length of the CDR3 is 15 residues. V was cut by 5 bases and J by 5 bases, with 19 bases left in between. CDR3 sequence (DNA): TGTGCCAGCAGCTTAGGCGGGACATTCATCCACGAGCAGTACTTC. As protein: CASSLGGTFIHEQYF.

V usage is TRBV30 and J usage is TRBJ1-2, with D perhaps TRBD1 (5 bases). The CDR3 covers 14 residues. V was pared by 2 bases and J by 6 bases, with 16 bases between. Germline CDR1 and CDR2: GTSNPN and SVGIG (reference sequence). This CDR3 is CAWSRDLSNNGYTF. CDR3 coding DNA: TGTGCCTGGAGTCGGGACTTGTCCAACAATGGCTACACCTTC.

The chain is built from TRBV7-2 and TRBJ2-6; 10 bases match TRBD1. Germline lookup yields CDR1 SGHTA and CDR2 FQGNSA. There are 18 residues in the CDR3. Losses at the gene ends were 0 bases for V and 1 base for J; bases not matched to a gene: 3. The CDR3 protein is CASSLAGTGVSGANVLTF. The CDR3 region has the DNA TGTGCCAGCAGCTTAGCGGGGACAGGGGTGTCTGGGGCCAACGTCCTGACTTTC.

The genes are TRBV7-2 and TRBJ1-2; no reliable D call. CDR3 length: 12 residues. Germline V gene lookup returns CDR1 SGHTA and CDR2 FQGNSA. The V end was cut by 3 bases, the J end by 7 bases, with 9 bases between. CDR3 residues: CASSLRARGYTF. The DNA of the CDR3 is TGTGCCAGCAGCTTGAGGGCCCGTGGCTACACCTTC.

The CDR3 here is CASPPGEGLETQYF. As DNA, the CDR3 is TGTGCCAGCCCTCCAGGAGAGGGGCTAGAGACCCAGTACTTC. V gene TRBV21-1 combines with J gene TRBJ2-5. TRBV21-1 is a pseudogene locus. CDR3 length: 14 amino acids.

This clone appeared a few times. The rearrangement uses TRBV27 and TRBJ2-6; D may match TRBD1 or TRBD2 (5 bases each). The CDR3 is made up of 20 amino acids. CDR1 and CDR2 (germline): MNHEY, SMNVEV (reference sequence). Trimming cost V 10 bases and J 0 bases, with 28 bases left between them. Written as DNA, the CDR3 is TGTGCCACCTCACCACTCAAATTCACGGGACGGCGCTCTGGGGCCAACGTCCTGACTTTC. Amino acids: CATSPLKFTGRRSGANVLTF.

This clone was counted only a few times. The V gene is TRBV5-1, the J gene TRBJ1-5; the D gene is possibly TRBD1 (6 bases). The germline V and J ends were trimmed by 9 bases and 2 bases, with 21 bases remaining between them. The CDR3 is made up of 16 amino acids. Per the germline V gene, CDR1 is SGHRS and CDR2 is YFSETQ. This CDR3 reads CATGRGSRRGNQPQHF. CDR3 nucleotides: TGCGCCACCGGCAGGGGCTCTCGCCGTGGCAATCAGCCCCAGCATTTT.